The entry that follows covers one T cell receptor beta chain sequence. A second PCR of 7 to 11 cycles used a sample-barcoded 5' primer and a J-beta primer mix. TCRdb re-derived calls from the 5' RACE reads in MiXCR, one entry per CDR3 protein. The sample records over 1.5 million distinct CDR3 sequences, roughly 49% being singletons. Each donor gave roughly 10 milliliters of peripheral blood. The data were taken from a study of blood T cells in healthy people across ages. Sequenced sample: blood. The source is a woman aged 35 to 49 in good health.

The CDR3 region has the DNA TGTGCCAGCAGCTTGTGGACTACCGACACAGATACGCAGTATTTT. Encoded protein: CASSLWTTDTDTQYF. The chain combines TRBV13 with TRBJ2-3, with a tentative D call TRBD2 (6 bases). V dropped 3 bases and J dropped 2 bases, with 12 bases sitting between them. The CDR3 length is 15 residues. The V gene's germline CDR1 is PRHDT and CDR2 FYEKMQ (reference sequence).